The next 17 T cell receptor beta chains were all read from a single sample in a study of blood T cells in healthy people across ages. It was with a sample-barcoded 5' primer and a J-beta primer mix that a second PCR of roughly 7 to 12 cycles was run. TCRdb reanalysed the 5' RACE reads using MiXCR and keeps one entry per CDR3 protein. The sample contains 750,000 to 1,000,000 distinct CDR3 sequences, 25% to 30% of which appear only once. These data also formed part of another study, on T cells of mothers and their children.

The sequenced sample consisted of blood. These receptors were obtained from a woman aged 40 to 55 in good health.

This clonotype has at least ten counts. The chain is built from TRBV2 and TRBJ1-2; no clear D. Germline loops: CDR1 SNHLY, CDR2 FYNNEI. With 2 bases removed from V and 0 bases from J, the gap between germline ends came to 10 bases. The CDR3 is made up of 15 amino acids. The CDR3 region has the DNA TGTGCCAGCAGTGAAACAGTACTAACTAACTATGGCTACACCTTC. Its protein product is CASSETVLTNYGYTF.

There are many counts of this clonotype. The J gene is TRBJ2-2, the V gene TRBV7-2; D unclear. The CDR3 is 12 residues long. V lost 2 bases and J 8 bases, leaving 6 bases between the germline ends. Per germline, CDR1 SGHTA and CDR2 FQGNSA. The CDR3 coding sequence is TGTGCCAGCAGCTTACGTTTAGGGGAGCTGTTTTTT. Its protein is CASSLRLGELFF. The whole variable domain, remainder taken from reference TRBV7-2 and TRBJ2-2, is GAGVSQSPSNKVTEKGKDVELRCDPISGHTALYWYRQSLGQGLEFLIYFQGNSAPDKSGLPSDRFSAERTGGSVSTLTIQRTQQEDSAVYLCASSLRLGELFFGEGSRLTVL.

This clonotype has at least ten counts. Compared with germline, one end of the junction differs, possibly owing to a read error. The chain combines TRBV6-2 or TRBV6-3 with TRBJ2-7; D gene unclear. The CDR3 length is 11 residues. Germline values: CDR1 MNHEY, CDR2 SVGEGT. The CDR3 protein is CASSNSYEQYF. In nucleotides, the CDR3 is TGTGCCAGCAGTAACTCCTACGAGCAGTACTTC.

This clonotype has a count of ten or more. The V and J genes are TRBV20-1 and TRBJ1-1; D is possibly TRBD1 (5 bases). V lost 3 bases and J 1 base, leaving 12 bases between the germline ends. This CDR3 is built from 14 residues. The V gene's germline CDR1 is DFQATT and CDR2 SNEGSKA (reference sequence). The CDR3 nucleotides are TGCAGTGCTAGGATGGGCAGGGCGAACACTGAAGCTTTCTTT. Protein product: CSARMGRANTEAFF.

This chain connects TRBV9 to TRBJ2-1; D call uncertain. V was trimmed by 4 bases and J by 6 bases, leaving 11 bases between them. The CDR3 length is 13 residues. The germline V gene has CDR1 SGDLS and CDR2 YYNGEE. The CDR3 DNA follows: TGTGCCAGCAGCCCCAGCACCACCAATGAGCAGTTCTTC. It codes for CASSPSTTNEQFF.

V gene TRBV2 combines with J gene TRBJ2-1; TRBD2 matches at 15 bases. Germline values: CDR1 SNHLY, CDR2 FYNNEI. The CDR3 has 19 amino acids. J gave up 1 base and V 6 bases, and 10 bases lay outside the gene matches. The chain's CDR3 is CASRGLAGGHPDSYNEQFF. The CDR3, as DNA: TGTGCCAGCAGGGGACTAGCGGGGGGCCATCCCGATTCCTACAATGAGCAGTTCTTC. Filled out from reference TRBV2 and TRBJ2-1, the complete variable domain reads EPEVTQTPSHQVTQMGQEVILRCVPISNHLYFYWYRQILGQKVEFLVSFYNNEISEKSEIFDDQFSVERPDGSNFTLKIRSTKLEDSAMYFCASRGLAGGHPDSYNEQFFGPGTRLTVL.

A remark on this clonotype: Because it lacks the conserved phenylalanine or tryptophan at the end, this CDR3 is likely a read error. The rearrangement joins TRBV7-3 to TRBJ2-3; D remains unclear. With 6 bases removed from V and 2 bases from J, the gap between germline ends came to 12 bases. This CDR3 region has 14 residues. Germline assignment: CDR1 SGHTA and CDR2 FQGTGA. The DNA for the CDR3 is TGTGCCAGCAGGTCCCGCGCGAACACAGATACGCAGTATTTG. This gives the protein CASRSRANTDTQYL.

This clonotype has ten or more counts. The rearrangement uses TRBV15 and TRBJ2-7; D gene uncertain. The V gene's germline CDR1 is LNHNV and CDR2 YYDKDF (reference sequence). V dropped 0 bases and J dropped 6 bases, with 6 bases sitting between them. This CDR3 contains 12 residues. The CDR3 DNA reads TGTGCCACCAGCAGAGAAGTGGGCGAGCAGTACTTC. Translation: CATSREVGEQYF. The variable domain in full, completed from reference TRBV15 and TRBJ2-7, reads DAMVIQNPRYQVTQFGKPVTLSCSQTLNHNVMYWYQQKSSQAPKLLFHYYDKDFNNEADTPDNFQSRRPNTSFCFLDIRSPGLGDTAMYLCATSREVGEQYFGPGTRLTVT.

On this clonotype itself: With a much larger clone just one base away, this may be a read error. The CDR3, as DNA: TGCAGGGCAAACACCAGCTCCTACGAGCAGTACTTC. Translation gives CRANTSSYEQYF. V gene TRBV20-1 combines with J gene TRBJ2-7, with D hard to call. The CDR3 totals 12 residues. Germline CDR1 is DFQATT and CDR2 is SNEGSKA (reference sequence).

V usage is TRBV7-2 and J usage is TRBJ1-2; TRBD1 might be the D (5 bases). The CDR3 is 17 amino acids. Trimming left V 4 bases short and J 4 bases short, with 22 bases between. Germline CDR1 reads SGHTA; CDR2 reads FQGNSA. The CDR3 sequence is CASSSWIGAMGGYGYTF. CDR3 DNA sequence: TGTGCCAGCAGCTCTTGGATAGGGGCCATGGGGGGCTATGGCTACACCTTC.

The rearrangement uses TRBV20-1 and TRBJ1-1; a weak D match, TRBD1 (6 bases). The V end lost 3 bases, the J end lost 3 bases, and 23 bases lay between the germline ends. Germline V gene lookup returns CDR1 DFQATT and CDR2 SNEGSKA (reference sequence). CDR3 size: 17 residues. CDR3 sequence: CSARGRNRVGEDTEAFF. The CDR3 DNA follows: TGCAGTGCTAGGGGTAGGAACAGGGTTGGTGAGGACACTGAAGCTTTCTTT.

This clonotype was seen ten or more times. This sequence joins TRBV5-1 and TRBJ2-5; no clear D gene. Germline CDR1 reads SGHRS; CDR2 reads YFSETQ. V lost 0 bases and J 7 bases, leaving 10 bases between the germline ends. The CDR3 is 13 amino acids. In nucleotides, the CDR3 is TGCGCCAGCAGCTTGGAGGCGGTCCCGACCCAGTACTTC. Encoded protein: CASSLEAVPTQYF.

A remark on this clonotype: An end of the junction does not agree with germline; a read error may underlie this. The chain couples TRBV4-3 to TRBJ2-3, with 9 bases lining up with TRBD2. The CDR3 has 18 amino acids. The germline V gene encodes CDR1 LGHNA and CDR2 YSLEER. The CDR3 loop is CAGSQEGPSGGSTDTQYF. The CDR3, as DNA: TGCGCCGGCAGCCAGGAAGGGCCCAGCGGGGGGTCCACAGATACGCAGTATTTT.

The gene calls are TRBV12-3 or TRBV12-4 and TRBJ2-1; D gene unclear. This CDR3 comprises 15 residues. The V end was cut by 3 bases, the J end by 7 bases, with 16 bases between. This chain's CDR3 is CASSFPQELGNEQFF. The CDR3 DNA is TGTGCCAGCAGTTTCCCCCAGGAATTGGGGAATGAGCAGTTCTTC.

This chain uses TRBV29-1 with TRBJ2-2; D may be TRBD2 (7 bases). Trimming left V 8 bases short and J 2 bases short, with 21 bases between. Germline V gene lookup returns CDR1 SQVTM and CDR2 ANQGSEA. The CDR3 consists of 16 residues. CDR3 bases: TGCAGCACACGAGGGCGGGGGCGCGAAAACACCGGGGAGCTGTTTTTT. Translating gives CSTRGRGRENTGELFF.

This clonotype came up many times. V is TRBV7-2 and J is TRBJ1-5; 7 nucleotides align to TRBD1. The germline V gene encodes CDR1 SGHTA and CDR2 FQGNSA. V shed 5 bases, J shed 0 bases, and the junction held 7 bases outside the gene matches. The CDR3 loop spans 16 amino acids. CDR3 sequence (DNA): TGTGCCAGCAGCCTGGGGACAGCCTATAGCAATCAGCCCCAGCATTTT. Protein sequence: CASSLGTAYSNQPQHF.

The gene calls are TRBV27 and TRBJ2-7, with no clear D. Germline V gene lookup returns CDR1 MNHEY and CDR2 SMNVEV (reference sequence). This CDR3 region has 14 residues. Deletions cut 6 bases from V and 1 base from J, with 13 bases between. The CDR3 DNA sequence: TGTGCCAGCAGCTTTCGGGTAGGATCCTACGAGCAGTACTTC. Translation: CASSFRVGSYEQYF.